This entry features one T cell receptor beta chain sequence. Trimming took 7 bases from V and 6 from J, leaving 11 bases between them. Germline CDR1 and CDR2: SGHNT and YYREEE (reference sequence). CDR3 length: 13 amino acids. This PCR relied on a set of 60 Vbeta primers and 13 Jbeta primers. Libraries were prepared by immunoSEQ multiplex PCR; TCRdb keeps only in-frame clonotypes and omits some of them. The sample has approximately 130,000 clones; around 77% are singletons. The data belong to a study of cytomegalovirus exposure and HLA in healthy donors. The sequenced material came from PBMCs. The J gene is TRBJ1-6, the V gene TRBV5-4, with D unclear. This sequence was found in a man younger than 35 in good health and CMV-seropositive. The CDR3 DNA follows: TGTGCCAGCTCCCAGGATTCTAATTCACCCCTCCACTTT. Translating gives CASSQDSNSPLHF. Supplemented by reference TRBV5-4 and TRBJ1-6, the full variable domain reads ETGVTQSPTHLIKTRGQQVTLRCSSQSGHNTVSWYQQALGQGPQFIFQYYREEENGRGNFPPRFSGLQFPNYSSELNVNALELDDSALYLCASSQDSNSPLHFGNGTRLTVT.